This is a list of T cell receptor beta chains from one sample in a study of shared clonotypes between healthy human individuals. Clones were sequenced by immunoSEQ multiplex PCR, and TCRdb holds only the in-frame ones, with some missing. The sample holds around 300,000 clones; over 75% are singletons and the top ten take around 15%. Input material: memory CD8+ T cells sorted from blood. These receptors were obtained from a man between 18 and 29 years old in good health. The CDR3 runs from the conserved cysteine through the conserved F or W. A D gene is named only where the DNA matches it firmly. The size field is filled for only some rows; it gives once, few, many or a size class.

TRBJ2-6,.,.,TRBV27,CASSLTGTHGANVLTF,TGTGCCAGCAGTTTGACAGGTACACACGGGGCCAACGTCCTGACTTTC
TRBJ2-1,.,once,TRBV7-9,CASSPYDRQLPGRYNEQFF,TGTGCCAGCAGCCCCTACGACAGACAGCTCCCCGGCCGTTACAATGAGCAGTTCTTC
TRBJ1-1,.,.,TRBV10-3,CAISDGRPEDTEAFF,TGTGCCATCAGTGATGGGCGACCCGAGGATACTGAAGCTTTCTTT
TRBJ2-2,.,.,TRBV9,CASSSRDPINTGELFF,TGTGCCAGCAGCAGCCGGGACCCAATAAACACCGGGGAGCTGTTTTTT
TRBJ2-7,TRBD1,.,TRBV28,CASRTAGTGYEQYF,TGTGCCAGCAGGACGGCCGGGACAGGATACGAGCAGTACTTC
TRBJ2-1,.,few,TRBV12-2,CASPEIGLAGTNEQFF,TGTGCAAGTCCCGAGATAGGGCTAGCGGGTACCAATGAGCAGTTCTTC
TRBJ2-7,.,once,TRBV2,CASSEAEAFWQYF,TGTGCCAGCAGTGAAGCGGAGGCTTTCTGGCAGTACTTC
TRBJ2-5,TRBD2,.,TRBV5-1,CASSLPVASGRGETQYF,TGCGCCAGCAGCCTCCCTGTAGCTAGCGGGAGGGGGGAGACCCAGTACTTC
TRBJ1-2,TRBD1,.,TRBV9,CASSPTGSYGYTF,TGTGCCAGCAGCCCGACAGGGTCCTATGGCTACACCTTC
TRBJ2-7,.,.,TRBV10-1,CASSESTSYEQYF,TGCGCCAGCAGTGAGTCGACTTCGTACGAGCAGTACTTC
TRBJ2-1,.,.,TRBV6-5,CASSYGASSYNEQFF,TGTGCCAGCAGTTACGGGGCCAGCTCCTACAATGAGCAGTTCTTC
TRBJ1-2,.,.,TRBV7-9,CASSFGQDRYTF,TGTGCCAGCAGCTTCGGTCAGGACAGATACACCTTC
TRBJ2-7,.,.,TRBV6-1,CASSEVDRIYEQYF,TGTGCCAGCAGTGAAGTTGACAGGATCTACGAGCAGTACTTC
TRBJ1-1,.,.,TRBV30,CAWSVGTEAFF,TGTGCCTGGAGTGTTGGAACTGAAGCTTTCTTT
TRBJ2-3,TRBD2,.,TRBV9,CASSAIGLAGDTQYF,TGTGCCAGCAGCGCGATTGGACTAGCGGGAGATACGCAGTATTTT
TRBJ1-4,.,.,TRBV29-1,CSVRRQPNDEKLFF,TGCAGCGTTCGGAGACAGCCCAACGATGAAAAACTGTTTTTT
TRBJ2-7,TRBD2,.,TRBV11-2,CASSSNRSPPGLAGVEQYF,TGTGCCAGCAGCTCAAATAGAAGCCCACCGGGACTAGCGGGAGTAGAGCAGTACTTC
TRBJ1-1,.,.,TRBV28,CATRLNLLTNTEAFF,TGTGCCACCAGACTAAACCTATTAACGAACACTGAAGCTTTCTTT
TRBJ1-6,.,.,TRBV7-9,CASSLYRSPLHF,TGTGCCAGCAGCTTATATCGCTCACCCCTCCACTTT
TRBJ2-2,TRBD2,.,TRBV11-2,CASSKLAGGNTGELFF,TGTGCCAGCAGCAAACTAGCGGGAGGGAACACCGGGGAGCTGTTTTTT
TRBJ1-1,.,.,TRBV19,CASDMGNTEAFF,TGTGCCAGTGATATGGGTAACACTGAAGCTTTCTTT
TRBJ2-7,TRBD2,many,TRBV6-1,CASTRLAGPSYEQYF,TGTGCCAGCACCAGACTAGCGGGCCCCTCCTACGAGCAGTACTTC
TRBJ2-7,.,.,TRBV5-4,CASRPGGSPYEQYF,TGTGCCAGCAGGCCAGGGGGGAGCCCCTACGAGCAGTACTTC
TRBJ2-1,.,.,TRBV5-1,CASRWTENNEQFF,TGCGCCAGCAGGTGGACTGAAAACAATGAGCAGTTCTTC
TRBJ1-1,.,.,TRBV5-4,CASSRNTEAFF,TGTGCCAGCAGCCGTAACACTGAAGCTTTCTTT
TRBJ2-7,TRBD1,.,TRBV5-6,CASSSPGTGTTYEQYF,TGTGCCAGCAGCTCCCCAGGGACAGGGACCACCTACGAGCAGTACTTC
TRBJ1-1,.,.,TRBV6-6,CASTVTRHRAHEAFF,TGTGCCAGCACCGTTACTCGACACCGGGCCCACGAAGCTTTCTTT
TRBJ2-7,TRBD2,.,TRBV2,CASSASASGQPYEQYF,TGTGCCAGCAGTGCTTCGGCTAGCGGGCAACCCTACGAGCAGTACTTC